The 25 T cell receptor beta chains given below trace back to one sample, sequenced in a study of T cells after posttransplantation cyclophosphamide. TCRdb's copy holds only in-frame clones and misses some; the assay was immunoSEQ multiplex PCR. The table records roughly 8,500 clones, approximately 89% of them present only once. The sample comprised memory CD4+ T cells sorted from PBMCs. The source of these receptors is a woman aged 60-75 years in good health, CMV-negative, and a related stem cell transplant donor.

Turning to this clone: The sample has other DNA sequences that encode this CDR3 too. The genes are TRBV6-5 and TRBJ1-6, with a possible D match to TRBD1 (6 bases). The CDR3 consists of 15 residues. Trimming cost V 5 bases and J 7 bases, with 15 bases left between them. Germline V lookup: CDR1 MNHEY, CDR2 SVGAGI. CDR3: CASSPEQGPNSPLHF. The CDR3 bases are TGTGCCAGCAGTCCCGAACAGGGCCCCAATTCACCCCTCCACTTT.

V is TRBV9 and J is TRBJ1-2, with unresolved D. The CDR3 extends over 13 amino acids. The V end lost 4 bases, the J end lost 4 bases, and 11 bases lay between the germline ends. Germline V CDR1 and CDR2: SGDLS, YYNGEE. CDR3 residues: CASSPTVSYGYTF. For the CDR3, the DNA is TGTGCCAGCAGCCCCACAGTGAGCTATGGCTACACCTTC.

This rearrangement joins TRBV19 to TRBJ1-5; 10 nucleotides match TRBD1. The CDR3 covers 14 residues. The junction had 0 bases not matched to a gene; V was cut back by 5 bases and J by 2 bases. CDR1 is LNHDA, CDR2 SQIVND, per germline (reference sequence). The CDR3 DNA reads as TGTGCCAGTAGTGGGACAGGGGGCAATCAGCCCCAGCATTTT. Translation gives CASSGTGGNQPQHF.

This rearrangement joins TRBV5-1 to TRBJ2-2; 7 bases line up with TRBD2. The CDR3 covers 17 residues. With 4 bases clipped from V and 4 bases from J, the junction kept 13 bases outside the gene matches. Germline CDR1 is SGHRS and CDR2 is YFSETQ. This CDR3 is CASSAEVSGLPTGELFF. The CDR3 DNA reads as TGCGCCAGCAGCGCGGAAGTATCGGGACTACCCACCGGGGAGCTGTTTTTT.

This chain links TRBV7-8 with TRBJ2-3, with 7 positions matching TRBD2. CDR1 and CDR2 from the germline V gene are SGHVS and FQNEAQ. This CDR3 region has 15 residues. The V gene end was trimmed by 4 bases and the J gene end by 1 base; junction bases not matched to a gene: 5. This CDR3 is CASSSSSGRTDTQYF. For the CDR3, the DNA is TGTGCCAGCAGCTCCTCTAGCGGCCGCACAGATACGCAGTATTTT.

In this sample, this clone turned up once. The V and J genes are TRBV6-1 and TRBJ2-3; D is perhaps TRBD2 (6 bases). CDR3 size: 13 residues. The V end was cut by 8 bases, the J end by 5 bases, with 14 bases between. In germline, CDR1 is MNHNS, CDR2 SASEGT. This CDR3 is CASGGLRGDTQYF. The CDR3 DNA follows: TGTGCCAGCGGGGGACTGAGGGGAGATACGCAGTATTTT.

The gene calls are TRBV4-2 and TRBJ1-4, with 7 bases aligning to TRBD1. CDR1 and CDR2 from the germline V gene are LGHNA and YNFKEQ. Trimming cost V 0 bases and J 8 bases; bases outside gene matches: 12. The CDR3 loop spans 17 amino acids. The CDR3 coding sequence is TGTGCCAGCAGCCAAGATCAGGTGGCAGGGGGGTGGGAAAAACTGTTTTTT. Translating gives CASSQDQVAGGWEKLFF.

CDR3 in amino acids: CASSLGLAWDTGELFF. The DNA of the CDR3 is TGCGCCAGCAGCCTTGGACTAGCTTGGGACACCGGGGAGCTGTTTTTT. This sequence joins TRBV4-1 and TRBJ2-2; 8 bases align to TRBD2. Germline lookup yields CDR1 MGHRA and CDR2 YSYEKL. The trim removed 4 bases at V and 3 bases at J, leaving 7 bases unmatched. This CDR3 has 16 residues.

The J gene is TRBJ2-5, the V gene TRBV29-1; perhaps TRBD1 as D (6 bases). V dropped 6 bases and J dropped 5 bases, with 19 bases sitting between them. CDR1 and CDR2 (germline): SQVTM, ANQGSEA. This CDR3 region has 14 residues. CDR3 sequence reads: CSVSPTGFGETQYF. The DNA of the CDR3 is TGCAGCGTCAGCCCTACAGGGTTTGGTGAGACCCAGTACTTC.

The chain links TRBV5-6 to TRBJ2-2; D possibly corresponds to TRBD2 (7 bases). Germline CDR1 and CDR2: SGHDT and YYEEEE. The germline V and J ends were trimmed by 1 base and 4 bases, with 11 bases remaining between them. There are 15 residues in the CDR3. CDR3 DNA sequence: TGTGCCAGCAGCTTGAGGGGGGGGAGCACCGGGGAGCTGTTTTTT. Translated, it gives CASSLRGGSTGELFF.

This chain joins TRBV4-1 and TRBJ2-1; TRBD1 is a possible D gene (6 bases). CDR1 and CDR2 (germline): MGHRA, YSYEKL. V shed 0 bases and J shed 4 bases, with 10 bases lying between them. This CDR3 is built from 15 residues. The CDR3 nucleotides read TGCGCCAGCAGCCAAGAGGGGGCGCGGTACAATGAGCAGTTCTTC. This encodes CASSQEGARYNEQFF.

The chain employs TRBV7-9 and TRBJ2-1; 7 nucleotides agree with TRBD2. Germline CDR1 SEHNR, CDR2 FQNEAQ (reference sequence). This CDR3 region has 16 residues. V dropped 0 bases and J dropped 5; count of bases not matched to a gene: 7. CDR3 in amino acids: CASSLALAGMDNEQFF. The CDR3 nucleotides are TGTGCCAGCAGCTTAGCGTTAGCGGGTATGGACAATGAGCAGTTCTTC.

The rearrangement joins TRBV7-3 to TRBJ1-2; D might be TRBD1 (5 bases). The germline CDR1 and CDR2 sequences are SGHTA and FQGTGA. V lost 5 bases and J 8 bases, leaving 15 bases between the germline ends. The CDR3 extends over 13 amino acids. Written as DNA, the CDR3 is TGTGCCAGCAGCCCAACCCCAGGGCTAGGCTACACCTTC. Its protein is CASSPTPGLGYTF.

This CDR3 reads CASSLRVVAGETQYF. The CDR3 bases are TGTGCCAGCAGCTTGAGGGTGGTAGCGGGGGAGACCCAGTACTTC. V and J are TRBV5-4 and TRBJ2-5; 8 bases align to TRBD2. CDR1 is SGHNT, CDR2 YYREEE, per germline (reference sequence). The CDR3 length is 15 residues. The trim removed 1 base at V and 5 bases at J, leaving 7 bases unmatched.

The chain combines TRBV6-6 with TRBJ1-1, with D possibly being TRBD1 (5 bases). From germline, CDR1 is MNHNY and CDR2 SVGAGI (reference sequence). Between the trimmed V and J ends, which lost 3 bases and 1 base, there was a span of 9 bases. This CDR3 region has 14 residues. CDR3 sequence (DNA): TGTGCCAGCAGTTATCCTGGACAGAACACTGAAGCTTTCTTT. Protein product: CASSYPGQNTEAFF.

The chain uses TRBV5-6 and TRBJ2-5; maybe TRBD1 (6 bases). This CDR3 has 19 amino acids. The ends were cut back, 2 bases at V and 5 bases at J, with 28 bases in the middle. Germline CDR1 reads SGHDT; CDR2 reads YYEEEE. CDR3 in amino acids: CASSLQGLGFVGPHETQYF. The CDR3, as DNA: TGTGCCAGCAGCTTACAGGGTCTGGGATTTGTAGGCCCGCATGAGACCCAGTACTTC.

The genes are TRBV6-6 and TRBJ2-3; 9 nucleotides align to TRBD1. Germline-derived CDR1 and CDR2 are MNHNY and SVGAGI (reference sequence). The CDR3 runs 14 residues. V lost 4 bases and J lost 3; bases outside the gene matches: 2. The CDR3 nucleotides are TGTGCCAGCAGTTTAGGGACAGGGACAGATACGCAGTATTTT. Its translation is CASSLGTGTDTQYF.

The gene calls are TRBV7-3 and TRBJ2-7; a weak D match, TRBD1 (6 bases). Germline V gene lookup returns CDR1 SGHTA and CDR2 FQGTGA. V lost 5 bases and J lost 6, with 17 bases in between. There are 14 residues in the CDR3. The CDR3 coding sequence is TGTGCCAGCAGCAAAACAGGGTCCAATAGCGAGCAGTACTTC. Its protein is CASSKTGSNSEQYF.

The V call is TRBV4-1, the J call TRBJ1-2; no clear D gene. The CDR3 is 14 amino acids. Trimming took off 0 bases at V and 7 bases at J, with 12 bases between the two ends. CDR1 is MGHRA, CDR2 YSYEKL, per germline. CDR3 nucleotides: TGCGCCAGCAGCCAAGATTGGCCGGGAGGTGGCTACACCTTC. Encoded protein: CASSQDWPGGGYTF.

The rearrangement links TRBV6-6 to TRBJ2-1; a possible D gene is TRBD2 (6 bases). The CDR3 extends over 14 amino acids. With 5 bases removed from V and 7 bases from J, the gap between germline ends came to 15 bases. CDR1 MNHNY and CDR2 SVGAGI come from the germline V gene (reference sequence). For the CDR3, the DNA is TGTGCCAGCAGTCCCCCCCGCGGGGTTAATGAGCAGTTCTTC. Protein product: CASSPPRGVNEQFF.

The genes are TRBV9 and TRBJ2-3; TRBD1 matches 7 bases. The CDR3 length is 15 residues. Per germline, CDR1 SGDLS and CDR2 YYNGEE. The junction had 11 bases not matched to a gene; V was cut back by 4 bases and J by 6 bases. The CDR3 reads CASSLRTGDKDTQYF. The CDR3 DNA follows: TGTGCCAGCAGCCTCCGGACAGGCGACAAGGATACGCAGTATTTT.

This clone was seen more than once but under ten times. This chain connects TRBV7-2 to TRBJ2-4; tentative D call: TRBD1 (5 bases). Trimming stripped 5 bases from V and 6 bases from J, with 11 bases between. Germline assignment: CDR1 SGHTA and CDR2 FQGNSA. The CDR3 extends over 13 amino acids. The CDR3 nucleotides read TGTGCCAGCAGCCGCCCCCAGGGAAACATTCAGTACTTC. Translating gives CASSRPQGNIQYF.

The J gene is TRBJ1-6, the V gene TRBV4-3, with 9 bases aligning to TRBD1. V dropped 3 bases and J dropped 8; count of bases not matched to a gene: 8. The germline V gene has CDR1 LGHNA and CDR2 YSLEER. This CDR3 is 16 amino acids long. The CDR3 bases are TGCGCCAGCAGCCAGGATACAGGGGGCGAGGATTCACCCCTCCACTTT. It specifies CASSQDTGGEDSPLHF.

V and J are TRBV5-4 and TRBJ2-6, with 10 bases identical to TRBD1. Germline CDR1 and CDR2: SGHNT and YYREEE (reference sequence). V was clipped by 4 bases and J by 1 base; unmatched bases: 8. The CDR3 length is 18 residues. The CDR3 loop reads CASSPRDRGLSGANVLTF. CDR3 in DNA: TGTGCCAGCAGCCCGAGGGACAGGGGCCTTTCTGGGGCCAACGTCCTGACTTTC.

This clone was detected only a few times. The chain uses TRBV6-1 and TRBJ2-7; D remains unclear. The CDR3 totals 13 residues. The V and J ends lost 4 bases and 2 bases respectively, with 9 bases between them. The germline V gene has CDR1 MNHNS and CDR2 SASEGT. The CDR3 region is CASSVGSTYEQYF. The CDR3 DNA reads as TGTGCCAGCAGTGTTGGCAGTACCTACGAGCAGTACTTC.